The T cell receptor beta chain under discussion was sequenced for a study of blood T cell repertoires in COVID-19. Assignment of participants to cohorts was predicated upon participant-reported clinical history. As processed by the authors: Nucleated cell number was recorded as an estimate derived from reference gene primer amplification. Assay used: immunoSEQ multiplex PCR; TCRdb lists only in-frame clones, some missing. V and J calls and clone size come straight from that table; D and trimming were deduced from the DNA. The profile covers some 250,000 clones, with 70% to 90% appearing a single time and 1.5% to 2% taken by the ten largest. Between the trimmed V and J ends, which lost 2 bases and 8 bases, there was a span of 9 bases. This CDR3 is 12 amino acids long.

The sequence came from a woman between 45 and 65 years old who had recovered from COVID-19. What was sequenced was PBMCs or T cells enriched from blood (not recorded which). This chain joins TRBV12-3 or TRBV12-4 and TRBJ1-2; D unclear. In nucleotides, the CDR3 is TGTGCCAGCAGTTTATACAGACGGGGCTACACCTTC. Translating gives CASSLYRRGYTF.